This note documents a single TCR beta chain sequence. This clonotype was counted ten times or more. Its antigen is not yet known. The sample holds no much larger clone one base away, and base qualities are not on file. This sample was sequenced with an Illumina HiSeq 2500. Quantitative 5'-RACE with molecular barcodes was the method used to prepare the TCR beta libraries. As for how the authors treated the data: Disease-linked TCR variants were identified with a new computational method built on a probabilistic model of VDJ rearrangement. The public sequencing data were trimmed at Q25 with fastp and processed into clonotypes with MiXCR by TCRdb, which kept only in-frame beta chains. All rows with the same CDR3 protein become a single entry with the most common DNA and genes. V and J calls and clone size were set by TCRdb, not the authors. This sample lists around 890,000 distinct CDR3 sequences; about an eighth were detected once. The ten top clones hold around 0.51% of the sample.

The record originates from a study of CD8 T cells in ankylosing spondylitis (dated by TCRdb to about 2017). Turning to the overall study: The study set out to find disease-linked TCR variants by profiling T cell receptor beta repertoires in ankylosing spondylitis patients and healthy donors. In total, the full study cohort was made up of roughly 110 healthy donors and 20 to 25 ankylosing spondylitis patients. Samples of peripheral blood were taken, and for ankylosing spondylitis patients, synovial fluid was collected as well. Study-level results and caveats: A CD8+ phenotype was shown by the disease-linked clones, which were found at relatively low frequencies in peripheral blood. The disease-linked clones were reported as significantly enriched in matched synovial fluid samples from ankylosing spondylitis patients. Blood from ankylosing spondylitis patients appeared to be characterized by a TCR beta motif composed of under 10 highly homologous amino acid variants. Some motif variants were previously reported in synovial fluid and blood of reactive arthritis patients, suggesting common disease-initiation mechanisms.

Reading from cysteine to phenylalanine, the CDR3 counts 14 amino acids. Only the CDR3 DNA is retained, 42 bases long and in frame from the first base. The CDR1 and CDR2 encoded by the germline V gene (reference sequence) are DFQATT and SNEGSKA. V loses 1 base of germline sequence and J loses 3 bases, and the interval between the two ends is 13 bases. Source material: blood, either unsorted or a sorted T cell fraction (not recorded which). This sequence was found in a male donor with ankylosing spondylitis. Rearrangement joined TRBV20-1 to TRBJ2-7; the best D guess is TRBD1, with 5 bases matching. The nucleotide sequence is TGCAGTGCTAGAGGTGGGGCCAACATCTACGAGCAGTACTTC. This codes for CSARGGANIYEQYF.